This record concerns one T cell receptor (beta chain) sequence. Data came from immunoSEQ multiplex PCR; TCRdb stores just in-frame clones and leaves some out. Altogether about 100,000 clones are present, around 86% being singletons, with the ten largest covering about 2.5%. The sample is drawn from a study of blood T cell repertoires in COVID-19. Study in general: COVID-19 samples, acute and convalescent, were from the United States, Italy and Spain.

The germline V gene encodes CDR1 MNHEY and CDR2 SMNVEV (reference sequence). The CDR3 has 12 residues. The V end lost 5 bases, the J end lost 3 bases, and 8 bases lay between the germline ends. In Cohort 3, a recovered donor had either two negative PCRs, clearance, or symptom resolution. The specimen was PBMCs or T cells enriched from blood (not recorded which). The V and J genes are TRBV27 and TRBJ2-7, with D possibly TRBD2 on 5 matching bases. This sequence was found in a woman in her forties or fifties who had recovered from COVID-19. CDR3 region: CASSNRDYEQYF. DNA of the CDR3: TGTGCCAGCAGTAACCGGGACTACGAGCAGTACTTC.